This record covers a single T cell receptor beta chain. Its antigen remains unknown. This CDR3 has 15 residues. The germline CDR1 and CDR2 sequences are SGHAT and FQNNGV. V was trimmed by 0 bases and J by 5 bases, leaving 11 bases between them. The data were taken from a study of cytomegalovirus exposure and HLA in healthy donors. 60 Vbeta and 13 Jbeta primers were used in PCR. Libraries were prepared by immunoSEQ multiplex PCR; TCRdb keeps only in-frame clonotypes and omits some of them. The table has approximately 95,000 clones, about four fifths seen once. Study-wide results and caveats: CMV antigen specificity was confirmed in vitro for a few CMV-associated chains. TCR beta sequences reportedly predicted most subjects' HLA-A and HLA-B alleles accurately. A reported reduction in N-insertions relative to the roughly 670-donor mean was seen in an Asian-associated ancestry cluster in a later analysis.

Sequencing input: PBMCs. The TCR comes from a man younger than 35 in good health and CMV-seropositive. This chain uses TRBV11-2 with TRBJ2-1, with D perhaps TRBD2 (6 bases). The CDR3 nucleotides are TGTGCCAGCAGCTTAGATTGGGGGGACCACAATGAGCAGTTCTTC. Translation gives CASSLDWGDHNEQFF.